This is a list of T cell receptor beta chains from one sample in a study of T cell changes during pregnancy in multiple sclerosis. The method was immunoSEQ multiplex PCR; TCRdb's version includes in-frame clones alone and lacks a portion of them. The sample records approximately 33,000 clones, 70% to 90% being singletons. Material: CD4+ T cells from peripheral blood mononuclear cells, obtained in the first trimester of pregnancy. The source is a female donor in good health, enrolled as a control in a pregnancy study. Each CDR3 is given with its conserved first and last residue. The D gene is left open where the match is weak. For some rows the clone size is stated as once, few or many, or as a class when expanded; others skip it.

DNA: TGTGCCAGCAGTTCCACAGGGGGCTTCACTGAAGCTTTCTTT; CDR3: CASSSTGGFTEAFF; size: few; D: TRBD1; J: TRBJ1-1; V: TRBV6-5; length: 14
DNA: TGTGCCAGCAGTTCGAGAGGGTCGGACACTGAAGCTTTCTTT; CDR3: CASSSRGSDTEAFF; size: -; D: -; J: TRBJ1-1; V: TRBV2; length: 14
DNA: TGTGCCAGCAGCGTCGGTGTTAGGGAGGGCTATGGCTACACCTTC; CDR3: CASSVGVREGYGYTF; size: -; D: -; J: TRBJ1-2; V: TRBV9; length: 15
DNA: TGTGCCAGCAGCCCCTTAGGGACAGGGGGTGGAGAGACCCAGTACTTC; CDR3: CASSPLGTGGGETQYF; size: -; D: TRBD1; J: TRBJ2-5; V: TRBV5-6; length: 16
DNA: TGTGCCAGCAGCTTTGGGACAGCGGTCTCCGAGCAGTACTTC; CDR3: CASSFGTAVSEQYF; size: -; D: TRBD1; J: TRBJ2-7; V: TRBV5-5; length: 14
DNA: TGTGCCGGGGACCTGACAGGGTTGGAGAGAGAGACCCAGTACTTC; CDR3: CAGDLTGLERETQYF; size: -; D: TRBD1; J: TRBJ2-5; V: TRBV2; length: 15
DNA: TGTGCCAGCAGCTTAGCAGGGGCTGGGGCCAACGTCCTGACTTTC; CDR3: CASSLAGAGANVLTF; size: -; D: -; J: TRBJ2-6; V: TRBV11-3; length: 15
DNA: TGTGCCAGCAGCGCCGGACAGAGCAAGAGCTCCTACAATGAGCAGTTCTTC; CDR3: CASSAGQSKSSYNEQFF; size: -; D: -; J: TRBJ2-1; V: TRBV11-2; length: 17
DNA: TGTGCCAGCAGCTTGGTGGGACAGGGCTCCTACAATGAGCAGTTCTTC; CDR3: CASSLVGQGSYNEQFF; size: -; D: TRBD1; J: TRBJ2-1; V: TRBV5-4; length: 16
DNA: TGTGCCAGCAGTTCGAATCAGCCCCAGCATTTT; CDR3: CASSSNQPQHF; size: -; D: -; J: TRBJ1-5; V: TRBV6-1; length: 11
DNA: TGCGCCAGCAGCTTGGTTCAACAGGGGTTAGACGGCTACACCTTC; CDR3: CASSLVQQGLDGYTF; size: -; D: TRBD1; J: TRBJ1-2; V: TRBV5-1; length: 15
DNA: TGCGCCAGCAGCTACACGAATGACCGGGACTACTATGGCTACACCTTC; CDR3: CASSYTNDRDYYGYTF; size: -; D: -; J: TRBJ1-2; V: TRBV5-1; length: 16
DNA: TGCGCCAGCACCACAGGGGGCAGCTATGGCTACACCTTC; CDR3: CASTTGGSYGYTF; size: -; D: TRBD1; J: TRBJ1-2; V: TRBV5-1; length: 13
DNA: TGTGCCATCAGTGAGACAGAAAACGAGCAGTACTTC; CDR3: CAISETENEQYF; size: once; D: -; J: TRBJ2-7; V: TRBV10-3; length: 12
DNA: TGTGCCAGCATCACATGGCCCCGGGGAGAGAATAGCAATCAGCCCCAGCATTTT; CDR3: CASITWPRGENSNQPQHF; size: -; D: -; J: TRBJ1-5; V: TRBV7-3; length: 18
DNA: TGTGCCAGCAGCTTGCGACTATCCGGGGGTAAGAGCTCCTACAATGAGCAGTTCTTC; CDR3: CASSLRLSGGKSSYNEQFF; size: -; D: -; J: TRBJ2-1; V: TRBV7-3; length: 19
DNA: TGTGCCAGCAGCTATGGTCGGGTATCCGATACGCAGTATTTT; CDR3: CASSYGRVSDTQYF; size: -; D: -; J: TRBJ2-3; V: TRBV7-3; length: 14
DNA: TGTGCCAGCAGCCAACAAACAGGGGAACTCGGTGGCTACACCTTC; CDR3: CASSQQTGELGGYTF; size: once; D: TRBD1; J: TRBJ1-2; V: TRBV4-2; length: 15
DNA: TGTGCCAGCAGCGGGCCTCCCTTCCAGAATTCACCCCCCCACTTT; CDR3: CASSGPPFQNSPPHF; size: -; D: -; J: TRBJ1-6; V: TRBV9; length: 15
DNA: TGTGCCAGCAGTGCCGGGACAGGGAGGGCGGGCTATGGCTACACCTTC; CDR3: CASSAGTGRAGYGYTF; size: -; D: TRBD1; J: TRBJ1-2; V: TRBV25-1; length: 16
DNA: TGTGCCAGCAAAGAGACTACCACCGTTGGCATTCAGTACTTC; CDR3: CASKETTTVGIQYF; size: -; D: -; J: TRBJ2-4; V: TRBV2; length: 14
DNA: TGTGCCAGCAGCCCGGATCCGGGTAAGACCCAGTACTTC; CDR3: CASSPDPGKTQYF; size: -; D: -; J: TRBJ2-5; V: TRBV7-2; length: 13
DNA: TGTGCTAGTGGCAGGACAGGGGGCGGGGAGACCCAGTACTTC; CDR3: CASGRTGGGETQYF; size: -; D: TRBD1; J: TRBJ2-5; V: TRBV12-5; length: 14
DNA: TGCAGTGCCTCTCGTCGGTATGGCTACACCTTC; CDR3: CSASRRYGYTF; size: -; D: -; J: TRBJ1-2; V: TRBV20-1; length: 11
DNA: TGCGCCAGCAGCCCCGGACTAGCGGGGGGCCAAGAGACCCAGTACTTC; CDR3: CASSPGLAGGQETQYF; size: -; D: TRBD2; J: TRBJ2-5; V: TRBV4-3; length: 16
DNA: TGTGCCAGCAGCCAAGATCCAATCGGGGGGACTAATGAAAAACTGTTTTTT; CDR3: CASSQDPIGGTNEKLFF; size: -; D: -; J: TRBJ1-4; V: TRBV14; length: 17
DNA: TGTGCCAGCTCACAGAATGGGGGCGCAGGCATCACTGAAGCTTTCTTT; CDR3: CASSQNGGAGITEAFF; size: -; D: -; J: TRBJ1-1; V: TRBV18; length: 16
DNA: TGTGCCAGCAGCTCCGGTCCCTCTCAGCCCCAGCATTTT; CDR3: CASSSGPSQPQHF; size: -; D: -; J: TRBJ1-5; V: TRBV7-2; length: 13
DNA: TGTGCCTGGAGTGCTCCGGGACTCCAAGGGAACTATGGCTACACCTTC; CDR3: CAWSAPGLQGNYGYTF; size: -; D: -; J: TRBJ1-2; V: TRBV30; length: 16
DNA: TGTGCCAGCAGCGAATTCCGGGACAGGGCGGATCCCCAGTACTTC; CDR3: CASSEFRDRADPQYF; size: -; D: TRBD1; J: TRBJ2-5; V: TRBV7-9; length: 15
DNA: TGTGCCAGCAGCGTAGCTAGCGGGAGAGCGCAGTATTTT; CDR3: CASSVASGRAQYF; size: -; D: TRBD2; J: TRBJ2-3; V: TRBV9; length: 13
DNA: TGTGCCAGCAGTTACTCCTGGACAGGATCTTATGGCTACACCTTC; CDR3: CASSYSWTGSYGYTF; size: -; D: TRBD1; J: TRBJ1-2; V: TRBV6-6; length: 15
DNA: TGTGCCAGCAGCCGACTTTTGACAGGGGGCTCCTACAATGAGCAGTTCTTC; CDR3: CASSRLLTGGSYNEQFF; size: -; D: TRBD1; J: TRBJ2-1; V: TRBV5-4; length: 17